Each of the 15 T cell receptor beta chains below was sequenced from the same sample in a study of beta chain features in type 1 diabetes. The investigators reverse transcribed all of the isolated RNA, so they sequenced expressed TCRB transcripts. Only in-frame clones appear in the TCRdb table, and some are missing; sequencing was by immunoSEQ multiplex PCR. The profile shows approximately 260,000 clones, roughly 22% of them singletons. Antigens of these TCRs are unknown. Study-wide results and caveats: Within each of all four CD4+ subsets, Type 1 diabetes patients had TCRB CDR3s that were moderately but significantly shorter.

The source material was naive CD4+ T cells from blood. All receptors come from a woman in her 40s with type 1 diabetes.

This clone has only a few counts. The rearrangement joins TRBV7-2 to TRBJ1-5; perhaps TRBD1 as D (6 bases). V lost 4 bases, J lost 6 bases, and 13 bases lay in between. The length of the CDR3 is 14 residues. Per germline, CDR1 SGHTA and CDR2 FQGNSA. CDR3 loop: CASSYGQFPQPQHF. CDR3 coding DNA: TGTGCCAGCAGCTACGGACAGTTTCCTCAGCCCCAGCATTTT.

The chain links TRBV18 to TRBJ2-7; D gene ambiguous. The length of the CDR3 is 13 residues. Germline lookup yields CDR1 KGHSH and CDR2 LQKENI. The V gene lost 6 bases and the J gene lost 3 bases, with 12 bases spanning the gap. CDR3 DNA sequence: TGTGCCAGCTCGTCAGGATTCCTCTACGAGCAGTACTTC. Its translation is CASSSGFLYEQYF.

The CDR3 reads CASSRTGDSPYF. For the CDR3, the DNA is TGTGCCAGCAGCCGGACAGGGGACTCCCCGTACTTC. The chain has TRBV7-9 and TRBJ2-5, with 9 bases matching TRBD1. The CDR3 is made up of 12 amino acids. The germline gives CDR1 SEHNR, CDR2 FQNEAQ (reference sequence). J gave up 13 bases and V 5 bases, and 8 bases lay outside the gene matches.

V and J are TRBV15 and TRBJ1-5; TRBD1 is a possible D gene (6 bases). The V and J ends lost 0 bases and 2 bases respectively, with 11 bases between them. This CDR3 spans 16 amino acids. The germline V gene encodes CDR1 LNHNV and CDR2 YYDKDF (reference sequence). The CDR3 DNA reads TGTGCCACCAGCAGAGACAGGGGAAGTGGCAATCAGCCCCAGCATTTT. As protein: CATSRDRGSGNQPQHF.

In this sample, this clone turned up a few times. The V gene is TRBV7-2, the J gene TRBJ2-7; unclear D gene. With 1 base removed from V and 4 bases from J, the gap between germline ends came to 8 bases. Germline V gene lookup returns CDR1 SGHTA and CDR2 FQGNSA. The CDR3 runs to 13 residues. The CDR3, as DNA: TGTGCCAGCAGCTTAGTGGTGGAGTACGAGCAGTACTTC. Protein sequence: CASSLVVEYEQYF.

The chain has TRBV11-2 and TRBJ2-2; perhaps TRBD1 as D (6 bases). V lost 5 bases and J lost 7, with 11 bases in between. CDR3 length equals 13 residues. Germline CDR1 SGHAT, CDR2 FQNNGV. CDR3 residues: CASSITGFGELFF. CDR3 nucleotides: TGTGCCAGCAGCATCACAGGGTTCGGGGAGCTGTTTTTT.

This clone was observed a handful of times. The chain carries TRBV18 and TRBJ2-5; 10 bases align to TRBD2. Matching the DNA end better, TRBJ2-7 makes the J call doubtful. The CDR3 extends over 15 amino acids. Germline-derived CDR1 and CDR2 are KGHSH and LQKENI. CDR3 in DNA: TGTGCCAGCTCACCCGCTAGCGGGAGCTCCTACGAGCAGTACTTC. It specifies CASSPASGSSYEQYF.

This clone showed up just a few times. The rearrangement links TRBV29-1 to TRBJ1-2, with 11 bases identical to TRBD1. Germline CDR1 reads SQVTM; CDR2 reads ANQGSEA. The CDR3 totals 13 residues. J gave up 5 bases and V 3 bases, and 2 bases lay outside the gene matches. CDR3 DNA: TGCAGCGTTGAGGGGACAGGGGGTTATGGCTACACCTTC. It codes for CSVEGTGGYGYTF.

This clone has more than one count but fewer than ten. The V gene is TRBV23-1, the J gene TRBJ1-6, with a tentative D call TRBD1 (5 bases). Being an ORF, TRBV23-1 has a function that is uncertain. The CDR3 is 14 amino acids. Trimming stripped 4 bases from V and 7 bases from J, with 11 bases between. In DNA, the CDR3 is TGCGCCAGCAGTCGTGACAGTCAGAATTCACCCCTCCACTTT. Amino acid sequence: CASSRDSQNSPLHF.

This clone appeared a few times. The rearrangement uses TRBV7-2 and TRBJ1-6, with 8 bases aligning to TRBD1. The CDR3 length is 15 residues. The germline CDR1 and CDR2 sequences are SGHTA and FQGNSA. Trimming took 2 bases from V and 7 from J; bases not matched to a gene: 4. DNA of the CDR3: TGTGCCAGCAGCTTAAACGGACAGGGAAATTCACCCCTCCACTTT. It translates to CASSLNGQGNSPLHF.

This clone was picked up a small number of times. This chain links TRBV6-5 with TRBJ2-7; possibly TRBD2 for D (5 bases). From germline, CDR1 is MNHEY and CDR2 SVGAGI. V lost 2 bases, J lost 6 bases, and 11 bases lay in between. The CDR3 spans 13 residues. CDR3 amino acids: CASSYGLAGEQYF. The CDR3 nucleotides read TGTGCCAGCAGTTACGGGCTAGCTGGCGAGCAGTACTTC.

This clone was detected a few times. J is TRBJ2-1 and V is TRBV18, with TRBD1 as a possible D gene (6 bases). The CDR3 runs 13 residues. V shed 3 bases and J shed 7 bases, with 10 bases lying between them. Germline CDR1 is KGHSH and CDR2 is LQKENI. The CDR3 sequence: CASSPGTQNEQFF. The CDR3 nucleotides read TGTGCCAGCTCACCGGGGACACAGAATGAGCAGTTCTTC.

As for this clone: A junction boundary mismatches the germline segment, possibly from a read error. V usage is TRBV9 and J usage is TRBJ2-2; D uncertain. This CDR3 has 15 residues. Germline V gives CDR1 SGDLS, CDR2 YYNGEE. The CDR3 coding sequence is TGTGCCAGCAGCGTAGATTACCAGAACGCCGGGGAGCTGTTTTTT. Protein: CASSVDYQNAGELFF.

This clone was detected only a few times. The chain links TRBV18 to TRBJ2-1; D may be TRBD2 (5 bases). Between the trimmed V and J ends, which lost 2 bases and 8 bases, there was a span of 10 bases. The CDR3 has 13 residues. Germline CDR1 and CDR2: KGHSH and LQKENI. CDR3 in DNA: TGTGCCAGCTCACCAGAAGACTATGATGAGCAGTTCTTC. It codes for CASSPEDYDEQFF.

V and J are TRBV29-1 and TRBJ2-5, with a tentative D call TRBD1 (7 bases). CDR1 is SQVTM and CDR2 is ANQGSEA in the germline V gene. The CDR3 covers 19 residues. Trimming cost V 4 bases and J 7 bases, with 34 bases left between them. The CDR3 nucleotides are TGCAGCGTTGTCGGTTTTATCAGGGGGACGACTCACTCCGGGGGGACCCAGTACTTC. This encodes CSVVGFIRGTTHSGGTQYF. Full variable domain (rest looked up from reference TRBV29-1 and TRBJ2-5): SAVISQKPSRDICQRGTSLTIQCQVDSQVTMMFWYRQQPGQSLTLIATANQGSEATYESGFVIDKFPISRPNLTFSTLTVSNMSPEDSSIYLCSVVGFIRGTTHSGGTQYFGPGTRLLVL.